This T cell receptor (beta chain) stems from a study of Tregs in tolerant kidney transplant recipients. Findings and limits, study-wide: In tolerant patients, donor-specific Tregs outgrew total Tregs, suggesting antigen-driven expansion.

This clone occurred once. Its antigen remains unidentified. Produced via immunoSEQ multiplex PCR; TCRdb's table is partial and in-frame only. This table has about 110,000 clones, around 90% appearing once. Unstimulated regulatory T cells (CD4+CD25+CD127-), CD4+CD25- non-regulatory cells, CD4 and CD8 cells were FACS-sorted from thawed PBMCs. The CDR3 contains 14 residues. V shed 8 bases, J shed 3 bases, and the junction held 7 bases outside the gene matches. Germline loops: CDR1 MNHNS, CDR2 SASEGT. This TCR was sampled from a human donor who received a combined kidney and bone marrow transplant. This chain joins TRBV6-1 and TRBJ2-3, with 8 bases that match TRBD2. The input for sequencing was CD4+ T cells from blood, taken before the transplant. Here the CDR3 DNA reads TGTGCCAGCGGGTTAGCGGGGAAGACAGATACGCAGTATTTT. Translation: CASGLAGKTDTQYF.